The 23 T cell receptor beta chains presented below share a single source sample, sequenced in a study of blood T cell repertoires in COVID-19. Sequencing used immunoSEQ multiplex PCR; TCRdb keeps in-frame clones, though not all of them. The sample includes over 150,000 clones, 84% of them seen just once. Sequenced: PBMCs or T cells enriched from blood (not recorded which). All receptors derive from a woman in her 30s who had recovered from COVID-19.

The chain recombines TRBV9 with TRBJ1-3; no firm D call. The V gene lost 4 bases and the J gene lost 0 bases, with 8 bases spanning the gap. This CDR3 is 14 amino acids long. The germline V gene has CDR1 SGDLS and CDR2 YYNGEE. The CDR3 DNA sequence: TGTGCCAGCAGCATCACAGACTCTGGAAACACCATATATTTT. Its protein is CASSITDSGNTIYF.

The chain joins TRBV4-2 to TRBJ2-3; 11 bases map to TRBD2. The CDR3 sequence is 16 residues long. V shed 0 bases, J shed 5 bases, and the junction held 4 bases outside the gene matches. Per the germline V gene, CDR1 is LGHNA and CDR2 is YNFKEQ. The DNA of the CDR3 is TGTGCCAGCAGCCAAGATACTAGCGGGAGAGGAGATACGCAGTATTTT. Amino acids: CASSQDTSGRGDTQYF.

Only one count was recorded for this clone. The CDR3 coding sequence is TGTGCCAGTACCAAGGACAGGGCCTCTGGAAACACCATATATTTT. As protein: CASTKDRASGNTIYF. The chain carries TRBV19 and TRBJ1-3; 8 nucleotides line up with TRBD1. V dropped 7 bases and J dropped 0; count of bases not matched to a gene: 5. Germline V CDR1 and CDR2: LNHDA, SQIVND (reference sequence). This CDR3 contains 15 residues.

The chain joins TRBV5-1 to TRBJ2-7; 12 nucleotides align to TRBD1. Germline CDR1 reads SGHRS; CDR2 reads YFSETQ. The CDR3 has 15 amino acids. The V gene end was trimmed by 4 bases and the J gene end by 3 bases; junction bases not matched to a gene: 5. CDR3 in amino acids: CASSLGDRGHYEQYV. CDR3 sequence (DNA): TGCGCCAGCAGCCTAGGGGACAGGGGGCACTACGAGCAGTACGTC.

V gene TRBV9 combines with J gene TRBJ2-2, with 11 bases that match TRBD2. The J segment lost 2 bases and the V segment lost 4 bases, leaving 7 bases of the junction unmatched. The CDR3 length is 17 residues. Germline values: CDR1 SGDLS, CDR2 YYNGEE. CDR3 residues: CASSRLGLAGNTGELFF. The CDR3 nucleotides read TGTGCCAGCAGCCGCCTCGGACTAGCGGGTAACACCGGGGAGCTGTTTTTT.

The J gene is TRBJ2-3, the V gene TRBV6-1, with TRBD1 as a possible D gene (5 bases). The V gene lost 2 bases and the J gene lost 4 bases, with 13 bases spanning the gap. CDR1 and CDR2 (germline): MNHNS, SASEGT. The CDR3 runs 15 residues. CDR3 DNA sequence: TGTGCCAGCAGTGAATCGGGCAGGGTACCAGATACGCAGTATTTT. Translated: CASSESGRVPDTQYF.

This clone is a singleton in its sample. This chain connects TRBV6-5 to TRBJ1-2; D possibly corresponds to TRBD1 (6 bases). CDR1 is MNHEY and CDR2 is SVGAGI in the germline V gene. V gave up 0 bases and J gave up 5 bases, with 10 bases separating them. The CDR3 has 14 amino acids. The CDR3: CASSYSQGSYGYTF. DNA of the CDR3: TGTGCCAGCAGTTACTCACAGGGATCGTATGGCTACACCTTC.

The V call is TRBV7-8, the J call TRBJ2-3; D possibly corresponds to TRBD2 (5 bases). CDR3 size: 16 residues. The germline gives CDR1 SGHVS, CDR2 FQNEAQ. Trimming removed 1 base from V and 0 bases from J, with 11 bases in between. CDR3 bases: TGTGCCAGCAGCTTAGAAGGACTCCTTAGCACAGATACGCAGTATTTT. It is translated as CASSLEGLLSTDTQYF.

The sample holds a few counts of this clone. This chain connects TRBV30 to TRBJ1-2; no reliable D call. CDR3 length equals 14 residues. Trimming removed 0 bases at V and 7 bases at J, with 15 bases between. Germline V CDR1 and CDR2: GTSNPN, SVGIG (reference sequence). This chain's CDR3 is CAWSVRESSGGYTF. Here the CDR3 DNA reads TGTGCCTGGAGTGTACGTGAAAGCTCGGGTGGCTACACCTTC.

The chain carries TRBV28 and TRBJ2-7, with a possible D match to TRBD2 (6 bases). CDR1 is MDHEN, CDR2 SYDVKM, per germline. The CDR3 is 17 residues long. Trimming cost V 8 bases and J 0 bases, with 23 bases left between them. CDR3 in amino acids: CASSLQGGRESSYEQYF. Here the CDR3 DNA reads TGTGCCAGCTCATTACAAGGCGGGCGGGAAAGCTCCTACGAGCAGTACTTC.

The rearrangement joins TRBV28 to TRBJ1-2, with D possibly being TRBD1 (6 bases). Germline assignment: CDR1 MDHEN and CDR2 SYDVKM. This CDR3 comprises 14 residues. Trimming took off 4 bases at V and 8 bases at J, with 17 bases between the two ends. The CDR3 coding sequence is TGTGCCAGCAGTTCCGCGGGGGCCCAGAGAGGCTACACCTTC. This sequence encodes CASSSAGAQRGYTF.

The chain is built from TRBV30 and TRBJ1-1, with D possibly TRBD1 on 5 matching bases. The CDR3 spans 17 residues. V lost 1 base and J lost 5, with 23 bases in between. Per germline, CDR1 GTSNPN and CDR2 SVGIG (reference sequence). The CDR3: CAWSARATRVSRTEAFF. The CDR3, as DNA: TGTGCCTGGAGTGCTAGGGCCACCAGGGTGTCAAGGACTGAAGCTTTCTTT.

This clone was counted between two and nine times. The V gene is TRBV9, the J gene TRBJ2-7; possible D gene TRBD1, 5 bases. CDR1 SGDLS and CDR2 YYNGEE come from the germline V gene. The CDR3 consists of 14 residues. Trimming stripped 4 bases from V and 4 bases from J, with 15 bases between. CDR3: CASSPPAGRYEQYF. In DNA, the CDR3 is TGTGCCAGCAGCCCCCCAGCAGGGCGGTACGAGCAGTACTTC.

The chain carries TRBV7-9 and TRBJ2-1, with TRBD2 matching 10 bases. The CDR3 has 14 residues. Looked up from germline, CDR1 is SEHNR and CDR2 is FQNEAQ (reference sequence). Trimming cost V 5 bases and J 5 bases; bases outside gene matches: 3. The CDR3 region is CASSPSGGDNEQFF. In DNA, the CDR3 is TGTGCCAGCAGCCCTAGCGGGGGTGACAATGAGCAGTTCTTC.

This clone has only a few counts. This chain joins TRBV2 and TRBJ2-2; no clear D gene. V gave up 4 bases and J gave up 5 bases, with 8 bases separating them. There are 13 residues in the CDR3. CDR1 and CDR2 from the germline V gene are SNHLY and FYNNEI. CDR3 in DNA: TGTGCCAGCAGTGTCGACTTAACCGGGGAGCTGTTTTTT. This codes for CASSVDLTGELFF.

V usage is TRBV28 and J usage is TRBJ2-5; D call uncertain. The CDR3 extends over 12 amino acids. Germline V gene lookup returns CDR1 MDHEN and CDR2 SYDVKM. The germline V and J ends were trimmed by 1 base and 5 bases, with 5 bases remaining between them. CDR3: CASSLFPETQYF. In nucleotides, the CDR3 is TGTGCCAGCAGTTTATTCCCGGAGACCCAGTACTTC.

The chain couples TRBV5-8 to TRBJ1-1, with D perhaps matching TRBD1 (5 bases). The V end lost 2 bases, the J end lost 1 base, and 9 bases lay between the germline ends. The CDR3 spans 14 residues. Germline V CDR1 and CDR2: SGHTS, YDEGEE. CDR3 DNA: TGTGCCAGCAGCTTAAGTACAGGGAACACTGAAGCTTTCTTT. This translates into CASSLSTGNTEAFF.

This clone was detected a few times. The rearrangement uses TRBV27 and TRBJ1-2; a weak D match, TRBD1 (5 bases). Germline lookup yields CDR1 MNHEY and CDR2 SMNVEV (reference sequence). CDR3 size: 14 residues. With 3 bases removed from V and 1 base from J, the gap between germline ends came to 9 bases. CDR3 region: CASSFRGFNYGYTF. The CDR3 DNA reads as TGTGCCAGCAGTTTTCGGGGGTTTAACTATGGCTACACCTTC.

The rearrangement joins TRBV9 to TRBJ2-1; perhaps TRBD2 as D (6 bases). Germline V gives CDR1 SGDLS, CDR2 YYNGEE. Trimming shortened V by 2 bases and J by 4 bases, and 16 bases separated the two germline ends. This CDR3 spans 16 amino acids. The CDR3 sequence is CASSVFGSGRYNEQFF. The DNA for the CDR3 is TGTGCCAGCAGCGTTTTCGGTAGCGGACGGTACAATGAGCAGTTCTTC.

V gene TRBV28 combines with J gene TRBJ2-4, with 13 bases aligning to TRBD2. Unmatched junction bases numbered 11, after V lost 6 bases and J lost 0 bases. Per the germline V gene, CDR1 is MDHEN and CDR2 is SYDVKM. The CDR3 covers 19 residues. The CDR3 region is CASSLGLAGRGLAKNIQYF. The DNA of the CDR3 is TGTGCCAGCAGCCTGGGACTAGCGGGAAGGGGTTTAGCCAAAAACATTCAGTACTTC.

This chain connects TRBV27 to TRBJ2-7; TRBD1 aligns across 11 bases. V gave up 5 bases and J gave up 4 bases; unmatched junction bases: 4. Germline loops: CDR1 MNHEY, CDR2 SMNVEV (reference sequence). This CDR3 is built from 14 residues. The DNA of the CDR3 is TGTGCCAGCAGTACGGGGACAGGGGGATACGAGCAGTACTTC. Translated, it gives CASSTGTGGYEQYF.

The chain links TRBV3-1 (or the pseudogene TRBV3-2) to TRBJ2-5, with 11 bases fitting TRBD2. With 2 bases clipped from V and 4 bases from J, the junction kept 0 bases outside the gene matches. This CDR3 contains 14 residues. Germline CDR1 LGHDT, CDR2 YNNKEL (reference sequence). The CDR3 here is CASSQTSGGETQYF. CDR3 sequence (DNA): TGTGCCAGCAGCCAAACTAGCGGGGGAGAGACCCAGTACTTC.

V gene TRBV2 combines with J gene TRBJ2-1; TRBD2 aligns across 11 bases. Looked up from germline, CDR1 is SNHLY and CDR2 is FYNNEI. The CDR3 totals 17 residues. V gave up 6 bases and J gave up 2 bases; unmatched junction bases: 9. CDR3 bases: TGTGCCAGCAGGGATACTACTAGCGGGGGACCCTACAATGAGCAGTTCTTC. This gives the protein CASRDTTSGGPYNEQFF.